This T cell receptor beta chain is drawn from a study of response to subunit inactivated influenza vaccine. This clonotype was counted only a few times. The antigen is undetermined. Findings and limits, study-wide: That few new T cells are recruited by each seasonal influenza vaccination was the authors' suggestion.

TCRdb ran MiXCR on the RT-PCR reads and lists one entry per CDR3 protein. The table lists hundreds of thousands of distinct CDR3 sequences, around 14% of them singletons, with around a tenth in the top ten. Germline V gives CDR1 SEHNR, CDR2 FQNEAQ (reference sequence). Trimming removed 6 bases from V and 7 bases from J, with 16 bases in between. CDR3 length equals 15 residues. This chain connects TRBV7-9 to TRBJ1-6, with D perhaps TRBD1 (6 bases). Specimen: PBMCs from blood, collected roughly 12 days after vaccination. The TCR comes from a man aged 50-59 years who received an inactivated influenza vaccine. This CDR3 is CASSSSGQPNSPLHF. CDR3 nucleotide sequence: TGTGCCAGCAGTTCCTCCGGACAGCCGAATTCACCCCTCCACTTT.